These 27 T cell receptor beta chains share one sample of origin, sequenced in a study of graft-versus-host responses after intestinal transplantation. Graft specimens yielded both intraepithelial and lamina propria lymphocytes. Sequencing was performed with immunoSEQ multiplex PCR; in TCRdb, only in-frame clones are kept and a portion is missing. This table has 5,700 or so clones, approximately 76% appearing once. The sample consisted of ileum tissue, taken just over 230 days after intestinal transplant. The receptors here all came from a human patient who received an intestinal transplant, so some T cells may come from the graft donor.

V usage is TRBV7-3 and J usage is TRBJ1-5; D gene uncertain. The CDR3 has 15 amino acids. V lost 1 base and J 0 bases, leaving 7 bases between the germline ends. Germline V gene data show CDR1 as SGHTA and CDR2 as FQGTGA. The CDR3 DNA reads as TGTGCCAGCAGCTTAAAGGACGGTAGCAATCAGCCCCAGCATTTT. Amino acid sequence: CASSLKDGSNQPQHF. Combining the CDR3 with reference TRBV7-3 and TRBJ1-5 gives the whole variable domain GAGVSQTPSNKVTEKGKYVELRCDPISGHTALYWYRQSLGQGPEFLIYFQGTGAADDSGLPNDRFFAVRPEGSVSTLKIQRTERGDSAVYLCASSLKDGSNQPQHFGDGTRLSIL.

The chain joins TRBV10-3 to TRBJ2-7; 12 nucleotides agree with TRBD1. After removal of 9 bases from V and 4 bases from J, the junction contained 7 bases not matched to a gene. CDR3 length equals 14 residues. Per the germline V gene, CDR1 is ENHRY and CDR2 is SYGVKD. In DNA, the CDR3 is TGTGCCATACAACCGGGACAGGGGGCATACGAGCAGTACTTC. Its translation: CAIQPGQGAYEQYF.

The chain combines TRBV15 with TRBJ2-5, with D perhaps TRBD1 (7 bases). The J call may be in error: the DNA end matches TRBJ2-7 better. There are 15 residues in the CDR3. CDR1 and CDR2 from the germline V gene are LNHNV and YYDKDF (reference sequence). For the CDR3, the DNA is TGTGCCACCAGCAGGGGCAGGGGGGAAGGCTACGAGCAGTACTTC. It yields the protein CATSRGRGEGYEQYF.

This clone was picked up one time. The gene calls are TRBV27 and TRBJ2-2, with D uncertain. The CDR3 totals 14 residues. Per the germline V gene, CDR1 is MNHEY and CDR2 is SMNVEV (reference sequence). V was shortened by 6 bases and J by 3 bases, with 11 bases between the two germline ends. The CDR3: CASRAMLDTGELFF. In DNA, the CDR3 is TGTGCCAGCAGGGCTATGTTGGACACCGGGGAGCTGTTTTTT.

The V call is TRBV11-2, the J call TRBJ1-3, with TRBD1 matching 8 bases. The germline gives CDR1 SGHAT, CDR2 FQNNGV. The J segment lost 4 bases and the V segment lost 4 bases, leaving 6 bases of the junction unmatched. There are 15 residues in the CDR3. CDR3 protein: CASSWIQGDGNTIYF. The CDR3 DNA sequence: TGTGCCAGCAGCTGGATACAGGGGGACGGAAACACCATATATTTT.

The chain links TRBV7-3 to TRBJ2-5; 7 nucleotides agree with TRBD1. Per the germline V gene, CDR1 is SGHTA and CDR2 is FQGTGA. The CDR3 length is 15 residues. Trimming cost V 7 bases and J 1 base; bases outside gene matches: 9. In DNA, the CDR3 is TGTGCCAGCACCCGGATGACAGGGATCCAAGAGACCCAGTACTTC. This codes for CASTRMTGIQETQYF.

J is TRBJ2-3 and V is TRBV28; 12 bases fit TRBD2. Germline V gene data show CDR1 as MDHEN and CDR2 as SYDVKM. V was clipped by 2 bases and J by 2 bases; unmatched bases: 17. CDR3 length: 21 residues. The CDR3 sequence: CASSLPGTSGLAERYTDTQYF. The CDR3 nucleotides read TGTGCCAGCAGTTTACCAGGGACTAGCGGGCTAGCGGAGAGATACACAGATACGCAGTATTTT.

The chain recombines TRBV7-4 with TRBJ1-4, with D perhaps matching TRBD1 (5 bases). From germline, CDR1 is SGHVT and CDR2 SQSDAQ. The CDR3 length is 15 residues. V was trimmed by 3 bases and J by 0 bases, leaving 8 bases between them. The CDR3 region is CASSLTDATNEKLFF. The CDR3, as DNA: TGTGCCAGCAGCTTGACAGATGCAACTAATGAAAAACTGTTTTTT. The full variable domain, in which reference TRBV7-4 and TRBJ1-4 provide the parts outside the CDR3, is GAGVSQSPRYKVAKRGRDVALRCDSISGHVTLYWYRQTLGQGSEVLTYSQSDAQRDKSGRPSGRFSAERPERSVSTLKIQRTEQGDSAVYLCASSLTDATNEKLFFGSGTQLSVL.

The chain joins TRBV4-1 to TRBJ2-2, with 8 bases that match TRBD2. Germline V gives CDR1 MGHRA, CDR2 YSYEKL. This CDR3 is 18 amino acids long. V was pared by 0 bases and J by 4 bases, with 10 bases of the junction left unmatched. CDR3 amino acids: CASSQEVVGRAGTGELFF. Written as DNA, the CDR3 is TGCGCCAGCAGCCAAGAGGTCGTCGGGAGGGCAGGCACCGGGGAGCTGTTTTTT.

This clone appeared a few times. The rearrangement uses TRBV28 and TRBJ1-3, with TRBD1 as a possible D gene (5 bases). Germline V gives CDR1 MDHEN, CDR2 SYDVKM. CDR3 length: 13 amino acids. Trimming pared 2 bases from V and 8 bases from J, leaving 10 bases between. CDR3 sequence: CASSLRGAHTIYF. Here the CDR3 DNA reads TGTGCCAGCAGTTTACGAGGGGCACACACCATATATTTT.

The J gene is TRBJ1-6, the V gene TRBV9; no reliable D call. The V end was cut by 0 bases, the J end by 0 bases, with 7 bases between. There are 16 residues in the CDR3. CDR1 is SGDLS and CDR2 is YYNGEE in the germline V gene. The CDR3 DNA reads TGTGCCAGCAGCGTAGACCGGGCCTCCTATAATTCACCCCTCCACTTT. Translated, it gives CASSVDRASYNSPLHF.

J is TRBJ2-7 and V is TRBV7-2, with D unclear. Trimming took off 3 bases at V and 7 bases at J, with 16 bases between the two ends. Germline lookup yields CDR1 SGHTA and CDR2 FQGNSA. This CDR3 has 14 residues. CDR3 coding DNA: TGTGCCAGCAGCTTTAGAGCTACCTCCGATGAGCAGTACTTC. Its protein is CASSFRATSDEQYF.

This clone was found a few times. The chain recombines TRBV19 with TRBJ1-2; TRBD1 matches at 7 bases. Germline-derived CDR1 and CDR2 are LNHDA and SQIVND (reference sequence). CDR3 length equals 16 residues. J gave up 4 bases and V 6 bases, and 14 bases lay outside the gene matches. CDR3 loop: CASSRNRGTDAYGYTF. CDR3 DNA sequence: TGTGCCAGTAGCAGAAACCGAGGGACAGACGCCTATGGCTACACCTTC.

This chain uses TRBV27 with TRBJ1-1, with D hard to call. Trimming pared 6 bases from V and 4 bases from J, leaving 18 bases between. The CDR3 totals 15 residues. Germline V gene data show CDR1 as MNHEY and CDR2 as SMNVEV (reference sequence). In nucleotides, the CDR3 is TGTGCCAGCAGCCTTCTGACTTCCTCGGGCACTGAAGCTTTCTTT. It yields the protein CASSLLTSSGTEAFF.

The chain uses TRBV4-3 and TRBJ1-1; TRBD1 matches 7 bases. J gave up 5 bases and V 2 bases, and 8 bases lay outside the gene matches. Germline V CDR1 and CDR2: LGHNA, YSLEER. This CDR3 has 15 amino acids. In DNA, the CDR3 is TGCGCCAGCAGCCAACCAGGACAGGATTGGACTGAAGCTTTCTTT. Protein: CASSQPGQDWTEAFF.

This clone was observed a single time. The chain uses TRBV6-9 and TRBJ2-7; 9 positions match TRBD2. With 3 bases clipped from V and 5 bases from J, the junction kept 8 bases outside the gene matches. Looked up from germline, CDR1 is MNHGY and CDR2 is SVAAGI. The CDR3 sequence is 15 residues long. The CDR3 DNA is TGTGCCAGCAGTTACGCGGGGGGGCCGGTCAACGAGCAGTACTTC. Protein product: CASSYAGGPVNEQYF.

The genes are TRBV27 and TRBJ2-2; 9 bases map to TRBD1. This CDR3 contains 19 residues. Unmatched junction bases numbered 13, after V lost 5 bases and J lost 0 bases. CDR1 MNHEY and CDR2 SMNVEV come from the germline V gene (reference sequence). DNA for the CDR3: TGTGCCAGCAGTAGGTGGACAGGGGCCCAACGGGCGAACACCGGGGAGCTGTTTTTT. It encodes CASSRWTGAQRANTGELFF.

The genes are TRBV25-1 and TRBJ1-6; D is unclear. The germline V and J ends were trimmed by 7 bases and 0 bases, with 7 bases remaining between them. This CDR3 has 14 amino acids. Germline V gene lookup returns CDR1 MGHDK and CDR2 SYGVNS. This chain's CDR3 is CASTPSSYNSPLHF. DNA for the CDR3: TGTGCCAGCACGCCGAGCTCCTATAATTCACCCCTCCACTTT. The complete variable domain, with remaining parts taken from reference TRBV25-1 and TRBJ1-6, reads EADIYQTPRYLVIGTGKKITLECSQTMGHDKMYWYQQDPGMELHLIHYSYGVNSTEKGDLSSESTVSRIRTEHFPLTLESARPSHTSQYLCASTPSSYNSPLHFGNGTRLTVT.

The chain employs TRBV6-1 and TRBJ1-2; 11 bases are a match to TRBD1. This CDR3 spans 15 amino acids. Germline V lookup: CDR1 MNHNS, CDR2 SASEGT. Trimming at V came to 1 base and at J to 4 bases, leaving 2 bases not matched to a gene. Here the CDR3 DNA reads TGTGCCAGCAGTGAAGGGACAGGGGGCGCCTATGGCTACACCTTC. Its translation is CASSEGTGGAYGYTF.

The chain is built from TRBV6-6 and TRBJ1-1; TRBD1 is a possible D gene (6 bases). Trimming removed 6 bases from V and 5 bases from J, with 13 bases in between. The CDR3 sequence is 13 residues long. CDR1 MNHNY and CDR2 SVGAGI come from the germline V gene (reference sequence). CDR3 amino acids: CASRGGVLTEAFF. The CDR3 DNA sequence: TGTGCCAGCAGAGGGGGGGTCCTAACTGAAGCTTTCTTT.

The sample holds a few counts of this clone. The chain is built from TRBV29-1 and TRBJ2-2; possibly TRBD1 or TRBD2 for D (6 bases each). Per germline, CDR1 SQVTM and CDR2 ANQGSEA. The CDR3 sequence is 15 residues long. V was cut by 1 base and J by 6 bases, with 15 bases left in between. The CDR3 region is CSVEADRGPAGELFF. In DNA, the CDR3 is TGCAGCGTTGAAGCCGACCGGGGGCCGGCCGGGGAGCTGTTTTTT.

This chain uses TRBV11-2 with TRBJ1-6, with D maybe TRBD1 (6 bases). CDR1 and CDR2 from the germline V gene are SGHAT and FQNNGV. Trimming shortened V by 1 base and J by 7 bases, and 11 bases separated the two germline ends. There are 15 residues in the CDR3. The CDR3 sequence is CASSLAQGGNSPLHF. The DNA for the CDR3 is TGTGCCAGCAGCTTAGCACAGGGCGGGAATTCACCCCTCCACTTT. Complete variable domain (other parts from reference TRBV11-2 and TRBJ1-6): EAGVAQSPRYKIIEKRQSVAFWCNPISGHATLYWYQQILGQGPKLLIQFQNNGVVDDSQLPKDRFSAERLKGVDSTLKIQPAKLEDSAVYLCASSLAQGGNSPLHFGNGTRLTVT.

The rearrangement uses TRBV5-1 and TRBJ2-3; D ambiguous. The germline gives CDR1 SGHRS, CDR2 YFSETQ. Trimming removed 7 bases from V and 2 bases from J, with 8 bases in between. The CDR3 sequence is 12 residues long. The CDR3 loop reads CASDTHTDTQYF. CDR3 DNA: TGCGCCAGCGACACTCACACAGATACGCAGTATTTT.

This clone is a singleton in its sample. The CDR3 DNA sequence: TGTGCCAGCAGCCCGTCAGATGCAACTAATGAAAAACTGTTTTTT. This gives the protein CASSPSDATNEKLFF. J is TRBJ1-4 and V is TRBV7-8; no clear D gene. The V end lost 5 bases, the J end lost 0 bases, and 10 bases lay between the germline ends. CDR1 SGHVS and CDR2 FQNEAQ come from the germline V gene. The CDR3 is 15 residues long. The full variable domain, completed using reference TRBV7-8 and TRBJ1-4, is GAGVSQSPRYKVAKRGQDVALRCDPISGHVSLFWYQQALGQGPEFLTYFQNEAQLDKSGLPSDRFFAERPEGSVSTLKIQRTQQEDSAVYLCASSPSDATNEKLFFGSGTQLSVL.

CDR3 residues: CASSFSVGRGGADTQYF. The CDR3 region has the DNA TGTGCCAGCAGTTTTTCTGTTGGTCGAGGGGGCGCAGATACGCAGTATTTT. The chain joins TRBV28 to TRBJ2-3; 7 nucleotides line up with TRBD1. V was clipped by 3 bases and J by 4 bases; unmatched bases: 13. This CDR3 comprises 17 residues. Germline lookup yields CDR1 MDHEN and CDR2 SYDVKM.

The chain joins TRBV18 to TRBJ1-2; D is ambiguous. V lost 2 bases and J lost 10, with 11 bases in between. The germline gives CDR1 KGHSH, CDR2 LQKENI. The CDR3 has 12 amino acids. CDR3 in amino acids: CASSPEGLVYTF. The CDR3 region has the DNA TGTGCCAGCTCACCAGAGGGCTTGGTCTACACCTTC.

Only one count was recorded for this clone. The chain couples TRBV5-4 to TRBJ2-5; unclear D gene. The germline V and J ends were trimmed by 4 bases and 1 base, with 11 bases remaining between them. Germline V lookup: CDR1 SGHNT, CDR2 YYREEE (reference sequence). The CDR3 spans 14 residues. The CDR3 here is CASSQDQVQETQYF. CDR3 DNA: TGTGCCAGCAGCCAAGATCAGGTCCAAGAGACCCAGTACTTC.